This T cell receptor beta chain was found in a study of PD-1 blockade in classical Hodgkin lymphoma. The V gene end was trimmed by 3 bases and the J gene end by 3 bases; junction bases not matched to a gene: 5. Germline lookup yields CDR1 SQVTM and CDR2 ANQGSEA. The CDR3 covers 14 residues. Here immunoSEQ multiplex PCR was the method, and the copy in TCRdb shows in-frame clones only, minus some. This table has tens of thousands of clones, over 75% appearing once. Indicated time point: cycle 4 day 1 (C4D1), after more than five weeks of nivolumab. Brentuximab vedotin exposure varied among the patients, all of whom had relapsed after autologous stem cell transplantation. Study-wide findings and caveats: In CD4+ cells, TCR diversity went up significantly by C4D1, but in CD8+ cells it did not.

Note on this clone: Its matching antigen is unknown.

The clonotype originates from a human donor with classical Hodgkin lymphoma. The chain has TRBV29-1 and TRBJ2-3; 8 bases align to TRBD2. This sample comprised peripheral blood mononuclear cells (PBMCs), obtained before the fourth cycle of nivolumab. Here the CDR3 reads CSVEGSGDTDTQYF. The DNA of the CDR3 is TGCAGCGTTGAGGGTAGCGGGGATACAGATACGCAGTATTTT.